This is a list of T cell receptor beta chains from one sample in a study of T cell repertoires in cytomegalovirus infection. TCRdb redid the calling of the reads with MiXCR, one entry per CDR3 protein. Of about 490,000 distinct CDR3 sequences in the sample, around 11% were seen once. The specimen sequenced was PBMCs. These receptors were taken from a human donor in good health (CMV status not recorded). Some clones in this sample may be carry-over from other donors' samples. The CDR3 runs from the conserved cysteine through the conserved F or W. The D gene is left open where the match is weak. The listing skips clone size in some rows; elsewhere it reads once, few, many or a size class.

d_gene	abundance	v_gene	j_gene	CDR3aa	CDR3nt
TRBD1	many	TRBV19	TRBJ1-2	CASSAWDRGRHDGYTF	TGTGCCAGTAGTGCCTGGGACAGGGGGCGACATGATGGCTACACCTTC
TRBD2	.	TRBV24-1	TRBJ2-3	CATSDQRDHTDTQYF	TGTGCCACCAGTGACCAGCGGGACCACACAGATACGCAGTATTTT
.	many	TRBV6-1	TRBJ1-1	CASSYGPKGTEAFF	TGTGCCAGCAGCTACGGTCCTAAGGGCACTGAAGCTTTCTTT
TRBD1	many	TRBV28	TRBJ2-1	CASSPIRVDRGFGEQFF	TGTGCCAGCAGTCCCATCCGGGTGGACAGGGGATTTGGGGAGCAGTTCTTC
TRBD2	many	TRBV4-1	TRBJ2-3	CASSRTASTGTSEYTQYF	TGCGCCAGCAGCCGCACCGCGTCAACCGGGACTAGCGAGTATACGCAGTATTTT
.	.	TRBV7-2	TRBJ2-2	CASSQEDLNNGELFF	TGTGCCAGCAGCCAAGAGGACCTCAACAACGGGGAGCTGTTTTTT
TRBD2	.	TRBV7-9	TRBJ2-3	CASRSEGGSTDTQYF	TGTGCCAGCAGGTCGGAGGGAGGGAGCACAGATACGCAGTATTTT
TRBD1	many	TRBV2	TRBJ1-5	CASSELRQGANQPQHF	TGTGCCAGCAGTGAACTCCGGCAGGGGGCGAATCAGCCCCAGCATTTT
.	many	TRBV12-3/TRBV12-4	TRBJ1-2	CASSPDYGYTF	TGTGCCAGCAGCCCAGACTATGGCTACACCTTC
TRBD1	many	TRBV7-6	TRBJ1-2	CASSRQGGAYGYTF	TGTGCCAGCAGCAGACAGGGAGGAGCGTATGGCTACACCTTC
.	many	TRBV4-1	TRBJ1-1	CASSQGGHGNTEAFF	TGCGCCAGCAGCCAAGGGGGACATGGGAACACTGAAGCTTTCTTT
TRBD1	.	TRBV20-1	TRBJ2-3	CSASLRDRGSDTQYF	TGCAGTGCTAGTCTCCGGGACAGGGGATCAGATACGCAGTATTTT
.	many	TRBV7-2	TRBJ2-3	CASSFYGDTQYF	TGTGCCAGCAGCTTCTACGGAGATACGCAGTATTTT
.	many	TRBV19	TRBJ2-6	CASSGGAGANVLTF	TGTGCCAGTAGTGGGGGAGCCGGGGCCAACGTCCTGACTTTC
.	many	TRBV29-1	TRBJ1-4	CSVAGTTNEKLFF	TGCAGCGTTGCGGGGACAACTAATGAAAAACTGTTTTTT
.	many	TRBV15	TRBJ2-5	CATSRHRMETQYF	TGTGCCACCAGCAGACACCGTATGGAGACCCAGTACTTC
TRBD1	.	TRBV9	TRBJ2-3	CASSEGPGQTTDTQYF	TGTGCCAGCAGCGAGGGGCCGGGACAGACCACAGATACGCAGTATTTT
TRBD1	few	TRBV7-3	TRBJ1-2	CASSHGDRRADGYTF	TGTGCCAGCAGCCACGGGGACAGGAGGGCGGATGGCTACACCTTC
.	once	TRBV2	TRBJ1-5	CASSEAHKGMDQPQHF	TGTGCCAGCAGTGAAGCGCATAAGGGTATGGATCAGCCCCAGCATTTT
TRBD2	many	TRBV6-2/TRBV6-3	TRBJ2-3	CASRPHSSGSSDTQYF	TGTGCCAGCAGGCCTCATTCTAGCGGGAGTTCGGATACGCAGTATTTT
.	many	TRBV28	TRBJ2-1	CASSYGSSYNEQFF	TGTGCCAGCAGTTACGGGAGCTCCTACAATGAGCAGTTCTTC
TRBD1	few	TRBV19	TRBJ1-5	CASDRGWDGNQPQHF	TGTGCCAGTGACAGGGGGTGGGATGGCAATCAGCCCCAGCATTTT
TRBD1	few	TRBV11-3	TRBJ2-2	CASSPFPGQGRTGELFF	TGTGCCAGCAGCCCCTTTCCGGGACAGGGACGGACCGGGGAGCTGTTTTTT
.	many	TRBV29-1	TRBJ2-7	CSVEDQVAYEQYF	TGCAGCGTTGAAGATCAGGTGGCGTACGAGCAGTACTTC